The following is a TCR beta chain sequence with its context. The antigen remains undetermined. These data are taken from a study of T cell clones after liver transplantation. Study information: Three of eight recipients were HCV-positive; others had non-autoimmune, non-viral indications. Tolerance: complete withdrawal held at least one year, liver enzymes staying within twice normal. Timepoints were pre-transplant, pre-withdrawal, and after withdrawal was completed or failed.

Study-wide points: Donor-reactive sequences fell more than third party-reactive ones, suggesting partial deletion.

After removal of 3 bases from V and 3 bases from J, the junction contained 4 bases not matched to a gene. There are 14 residues in the CDR3. Per germline, CDR1 KGHSH and CDR2 LQKENI. Produced via immunoSEQ multiplex PCR; TCRdb's table is partial and in-frame only. The sample carries just over 80,000 clones, nearly 85% recorded once. Sequencing was performed on CD4+ T cells from blood, taken 46 months after liver transplant. The sequence was collected from a human patient who received a liver transplant. Some of the T cells may derive from the graft donor. The V gene is TRBV18, the J gene TRBJ1-1, with TRBD1 matching 7 bases. The CDR3 is CASSPTGWDTEAFF. CDR3 sequence (DNA): TGTGCCAGCTCACCGACAGGGTGGGACACTGAAGCTTTCTTT.